This TCR beta chain was identified in a study of blood T cell repertoires in COVID-19. Turning to the study itself: T cells, B-cell-depleted T cells, or PBMCs provided the cDNA or gDNA that served as material.

The CDR3 runs to 15 residues. CDR1 is MNHEY and CDR2 is SVGAGI in the germline V gene. Unmatched junction bases numbered 8, after V lost 6 bases and J lost 8 bases. Repertoires were generated with immunoSEQ multiplex PCR, while TCRdb's copy carries only in-frame clones and drops some. Of 390,000 or so clones listed, 80% to 90% are singletons. Seattle enrolled patients during active infection and tracked them longitudinally. The rearrangement uses TRBV6-5 and TRBJ2-4; 12 positions match TRBD1. Material for sequencing was peripheral blood. The TCR comes from a woman in her twenties or thirties with COVID-19, enrolled during active disease. The CDR3 loop is CASSLWGQGADIQYF. The CDR3 DNA reads as TGTGCCAGCAGCTTGTGGGGACAGGGGGCAGACATTCAGTACTTC.